This T cell receptor beta chain was captured by sequencing in a study of shared clonotypes between healthy human individuals. Whole-study results and caveats: Despite large depth, sorted-subset datasets appeared incompletely sequenced.

Details on this clone: Its specificity is unknown.

TCRdb's table, derived via immunoSEQ multiplex PCR, lists solely in-frame clones and lacks some. The sample includes about 92,000 clones, 68% of them seen just once. This TCR was recovered from a man aged 30 to 39 in good health. The sequencing input was memory CD8+ T cells sorted from blood. The subset denotes: CD45RO+ cells pooled with CCR7-negative TemRA cells.

The chain's CDR3 is CASSDLALEYF. The CDR3 DNA sequence: TGTGCCAGCAGTGATCTAGCGCTCGAGTACTTC. The gene calls are TRBV6-5 and TRBJ2-7; D is possibly TRBD2 (6 bases). This CDR3 region has 11 residues. V was cut by 5 bases and J by 11 bases, with 13 bases left in between. Per germline, CDR1 MNHEY and CDR2 SVGAGI.